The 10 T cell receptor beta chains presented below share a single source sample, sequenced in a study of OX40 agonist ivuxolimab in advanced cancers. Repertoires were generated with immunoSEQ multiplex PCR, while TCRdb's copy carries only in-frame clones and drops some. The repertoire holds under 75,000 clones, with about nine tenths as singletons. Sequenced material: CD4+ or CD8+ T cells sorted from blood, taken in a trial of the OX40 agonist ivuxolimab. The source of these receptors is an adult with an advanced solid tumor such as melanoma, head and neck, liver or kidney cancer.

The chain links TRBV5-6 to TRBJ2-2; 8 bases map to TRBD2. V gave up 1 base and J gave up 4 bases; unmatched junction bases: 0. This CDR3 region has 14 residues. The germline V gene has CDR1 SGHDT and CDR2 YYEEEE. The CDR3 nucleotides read TGTGCCAGCAGCTTGCTAGCGGGCACCGGGGAGCTGTTTTTT. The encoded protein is CASSLLAGTGELFF.

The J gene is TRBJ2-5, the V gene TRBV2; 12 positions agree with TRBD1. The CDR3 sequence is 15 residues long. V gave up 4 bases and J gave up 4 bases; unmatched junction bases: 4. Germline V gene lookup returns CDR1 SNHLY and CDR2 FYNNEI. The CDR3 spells CASSGDRGQVETQYF. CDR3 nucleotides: TGTGCCAGCAGTGGGGACAGGGGGCAGGTAGAGACCCAGTACTTC.

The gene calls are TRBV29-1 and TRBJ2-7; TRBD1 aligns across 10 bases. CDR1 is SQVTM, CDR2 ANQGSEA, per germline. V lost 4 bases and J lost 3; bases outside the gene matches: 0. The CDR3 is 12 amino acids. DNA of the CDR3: TGCAGCGTTGGGACAGGGGGCTACGAGCAGTACTTC. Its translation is CSVGTGGYEQYF.

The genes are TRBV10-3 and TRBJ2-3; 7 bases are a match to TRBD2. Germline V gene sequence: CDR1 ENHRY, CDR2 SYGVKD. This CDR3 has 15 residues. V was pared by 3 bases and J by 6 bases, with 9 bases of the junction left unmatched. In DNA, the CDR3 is TGTGCCATCAGTGAAGGGGCGGGAGTACAGGATACGCAGTATTTT. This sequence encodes CAISEGAGVQDTQYF.

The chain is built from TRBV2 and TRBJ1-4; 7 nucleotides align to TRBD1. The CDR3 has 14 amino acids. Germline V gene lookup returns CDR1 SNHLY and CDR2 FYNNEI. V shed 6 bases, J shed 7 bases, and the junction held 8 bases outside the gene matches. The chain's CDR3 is CASRRTGLSEKLFF. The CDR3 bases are TGTGCCAGCAGACGGACAGGTCTGAGTGAAAAACTGTTTTTT.

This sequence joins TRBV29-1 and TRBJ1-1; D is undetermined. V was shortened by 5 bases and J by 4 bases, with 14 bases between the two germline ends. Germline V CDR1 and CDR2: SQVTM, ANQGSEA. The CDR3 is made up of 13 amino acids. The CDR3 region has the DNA TGCAGCGTTCGTACGACTCTGGTCACTGAAGCTTTCTTT. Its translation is CSVRTTLVTEAFF.

This chain's CDR3 is CASSKGGPNVSFYEQYF. The DNA for the CDR3 is TGTGCCAGCAGCAAAGGGGGCCCAAATGTGAGTTTCTACGAGCAGTACTTC. The V gene is TRBV21-1, the J gene TRBJ2-7; TRBD1, the table's D call, lacks a check against the DNA. TRBV21-1 is assigned pseudogene status. This CDR3 has 17 residues.

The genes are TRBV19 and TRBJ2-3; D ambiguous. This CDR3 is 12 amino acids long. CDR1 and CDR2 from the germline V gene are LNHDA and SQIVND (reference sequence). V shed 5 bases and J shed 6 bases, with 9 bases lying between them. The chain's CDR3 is CASSDSWDTQYF. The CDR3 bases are TGTGCCAGTAGTGACTCTTGGGATACGCAGTATTTT.

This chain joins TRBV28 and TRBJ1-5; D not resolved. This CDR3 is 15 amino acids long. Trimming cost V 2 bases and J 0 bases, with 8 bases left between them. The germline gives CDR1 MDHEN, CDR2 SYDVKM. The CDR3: CASSLMGYSNQPQHF. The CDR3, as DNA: TGTGCCAGCAGTTTAATGGGCTATAGCAATCAGCCCCAGCATTTT.

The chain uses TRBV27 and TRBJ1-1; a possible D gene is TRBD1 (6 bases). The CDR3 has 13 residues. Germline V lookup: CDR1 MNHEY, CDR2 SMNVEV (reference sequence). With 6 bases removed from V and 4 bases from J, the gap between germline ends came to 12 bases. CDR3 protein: CASRPGVSTEAFF. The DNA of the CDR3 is TGTGCCAGCAGACCAGGGGTGAGCACTGAAGCTTTCTTT.